A single sample gave rise to the 32 T cell receptor beta chains below, sequenced in a study of blood T cell repertoires in COVID-19. Generated by immunoSEQ multiplex PCR, the TCRdb table keeps only in-frame clones and is missing some. The sample has 250,000 to 400,000 clones; approximately 89% are singletons. The material sequenced was peripheral blood. Receptors were obtained from a woman aged 25 to 45 with COVID-19, enrolled during active disease.

The J gene is TRBJ1-2, the V gene TRBV6-1, with D tentatively TRBD1 (6 bases). Germline lookup yields CDR1 MNHNS and CDR2 SASEGT. V was shortened by 2 bases and J by 0 bases, with 10 bases between the two germline ends. The CDR3 spans 15 residues. The CDR3 here is CASSEWDTANYGYTF. CDR3 nucleotide sequence: TGTGCCAGCAGTGAATGGGACACCGCTAACTATGGCTACACCTTC.

CDR3 coding DNA: TGTGCCAGCAGGGACCAGGGGGGATACTCCTACGAGCAGTACGTC. It is translated as CASRDQGGYSYEQYV. J is TRBJ2-7 and V is TRBV6-5; D possibly corresponds to TRBD1 (7 bases). Trimming stripped 6 bases from V and 0 bases from J, with 15 bases between. CDR1 and CDR2 from the germline V gene are MNHEY and SVGAGI. The CDR3 spans 15 residues.

This clone was detected only a few times. The chain is built from TRBV27 and TRBJ1-1; D possibly corresponds to TRBD1 (5 bases). V was trimmed by 5 bases and J by 4 bases, leaving 17 bases between them. Germline V gene lookup returns CDR1 MNHEY and CDR2 SMNVEV (reference sequence). This CDR3 contains 15 residues. CDR3 loop: CASSPDIGRGTEAFF. The CDR3 DNA follows: TGTGCCAGCAGTCCTGATATCGGGAGGGGCACTGAAGCTTTCTTT.

This rearrangement joins TRBV7-9 to TRBJ2-4; unclear D gene. This CDR3 has 13 residues. Germline values: CDR1 SEHNR, CDR2 FQNEAQ (reference sequence). The V gene lost 1 base and the J gene lost 2 bases, with 3 bases spanning the gap. CDR3 nucleotides: TGTGCCAGCAGCTTAGACTCCAAAAACATTCAGTACTTC. This translates into CASSLDSKNIQYF.

The V and J genes are TRBV5-5 and TRBJ1-2; D ambiguous. Germline V gene data show CDR1 as SGHKS and CDR2 as YYEKEE (reference sequence). Trimming removed 0 bases from V and 5 bases from J, with 8 bases in between. The CDR3 is 13 residues long. This CDR3 is CASSLAQFYGYTF. Written as DNA, the CDR3 is TGTGCCAGCAGCTTGGCCCAGTTTTATGGCTACACCTTC.

V is TRBV5-6 and J is TRBJ1-3; D call uncertain. CDR1 is SGHDT and CDR2 is YYEEEE in the germline V gene. This CDR3 region has 13 residues. Deletions cut 2 bases from V and 2 bases from J, with 5 bases between. CDR3 bases: TGTGCCAGCAGCTTCGGGGCTGGAAACACCATATATTTT. It is translated as CASSFGAGNTIYF.

For the CDR3, the DNA is TGCGCCAGCAGCTCAATACCGGGACAGGGGAAGGGCTACACCTTC. It is translated as CASSSIPGQGKGYTF. This chain uses TRBV5-1 with TRBJ1-2; TRBD1 aligns across 10 bases. V dropped 3 bases and J dropped 8; count of bases not matched to a gene: 10. The CDR3 is made up of 15 amino acids. Germline V lookup: CDR1 SGHRS, CDR2 YFSETQ.

This chain uses TRBV11-3 with TRBJ2-5, with a weak D call TRBD2 (5 bases). Trimming left V 1 base short and J 5 bases short, with 14 bases between. The CDR3 consists of 15 residues. Germline V gene lookup returns CDR1 SGHNT and CDR2 YENEEA. The CDR3 DNA reads as TGTGCCAGCAGCTTAGGGGTCGGGGTAGGTGAGACCCAGTACTTC. This gives the protein CASSLGVGVGETQYF.

This clone was seen only a few times. The CDR3 DNA is TGTGCCAGCAGTTACACCTCGGGACCCGTGGGAGGGGAGCAGTTCTTC. Protein product: CASSYTSGPVGGEQFF. The chain uses TRBV6-5 and TRBJ2-1, with 7 bases that match TRBD2. Trimming took 2 bases from V and 10 from J; bases not matched to a gene: 14. Germline CDR1 is MNHEY and CDR2 is SVGAGI. CDR3 length: 16 amino acids.

This clone was observed once. CDR3 nucleotide sequence: TGTGCCAGCAGCTTGGGGACAGGGGGAATGACCTACTATGGCTACACCTTC. Protein: CASSLGTGGMTYYGYTF. This rearrangement joins TRBV5-6 to TRBJ1-2; 10 nucleotides line up with TRBD1. V gave up 0 bases and J gave up 3 bases; unmatched junction bases: 8. The CDR3 contains 17 residues. Germline V gene lookup returns CDR1 SGHDT and CDR2 YYEEEE.

The gene calls are TRBV10-2 and TRBJ1-2; D may be TRBD1 (6 bases). Germline V gene data show CDR1 as WSHSY and CDR2 as SAAADI. This CDR3 has 12 amino acids. Trimming pared 4 bases from V and 6 bases from J, leaving 9 bases between. CDR3 nucleotides: TGCGCCAGCAGTGTCGAGGGGGATGGCTACACCTTC. This sequence encodes CASSVEGDGYTF.

J is TRBJ2-5 and V is TRBV10-2; 14 nucleotides line up with TRBD2. CDR1 is WSHSY, CDR2 SAAADI, per germline. V shed 6 bases, J shed 1 base, and the junction held 7 bases outside the gene matches. The CDR3 is 17 residues long. The CDR3: CASRRGLAGARQETQYF. CDR3 nucleotides: TGCGCCAGCAGGCGGGGACTAGCGGGGGCGCGCCAAGAGACCCAGTACTTC.

The J gene is TRBJ1-2, the V gene TRBV11-2, with D perhaps TRBD1 (5 bases). Germline V gene lookup returns CDR1 SGHAT and CDR2 FQNNGV. V lost 4 bases to trimming and J lost 2 bases, with 8 bases between them. The CDR3 contains 13 residues. The CDR3 sequence is CASSSGGNYGYTF. The CDR3 DNA reads TGTGCCAGCAGCTCCGGGGGAAACTATGGCTACACCTTC.

This clone was detected only once. The chain employs TRBV7-2 and TRBJ1-3; 7 bases agree with TRBD1. Germline trimming cut 4 bases from V and 1 base from J; bases unmatched to any gene: 7. The CDR3 spans 16 residues. Germline CDR1 reads SGHTA; CDR2 reads FQGNSA. CDR3 residues: CASSSGQTPSGNTIYF. The CDR3 coding sequence is TGTGCCAGCAGCTCGGGACAGACTCCTTCTGGAAACACCATATATTTT.

The V and J genes are TRBV10-2 and TRBJ2-5; TRBD2 matches at 9 bases. This CDR3 contains 15 residues. The J segment lost 5 bases and the V segment lost 6 bases, leaving 10 bases of the junction unmatched. Germline V lookup: CDR1 WSHSY, CDR2 SAAADI. The CDR3: CASRGWRGGSETQYF. CDR3 DNA: TGCGCCAGCAGGGGTTGGCGGGGGGGTTCGGAGACCCAGTACTTC.

Written as DNA, the CDR3 is TGTGCCAGCAGCTTAGCAGGGGCTGGGTCTGAAGCTTTCTTT. It is translated as CASSLAGAGSEAFF. The chain couples TRBV7-9 to TRBJ1-1; weak D call: TRBD1 (5 bases). This CDR3 is 14 amino acids long. Trimming shortened V by 0 bases and J by 6 bases, and 11 bases separated the two germline ends. Germline V CDR1 and CDR2: SEHNR, FQNEAQ (reference sequence).

The chain recombines TRBV12-5 with TRBJ1-1; weak D call: TRBD1 (5 bases). The CDR3 is 16 residues long. The germline CDR1 and CDR2 sequences are LGHNT and FRNRAP. The ends were cut back, 3 bases at V and 4 bases at J, with 18 bases in the middle. Here the CDR3 DNA reads TGTGCTAGTGGTTTTTGGCCTCAGGGTGACGGCACTGAAGCTTTCTTT. Translated: CASGFWPQGDGTEAFF.

This clone was seen once. V and J are TRBV3-1 (or the pseudogene TRBV3-2) and TRBJ2-1, with a weak D call TRBD2 (5 bases). The V gene's germline CDR1 is LGHDT and CDR2 YNNKEL (reference sequence). The CDR3 contains 12 residues. V shed 4 bases and J shed 15 bases, with 16 bases lying between them. CDR3 coding DNA: TGTGCCAGCAGCCCTATCCTCGGGGTCTGGTTCTTC. As protein: CASSPILGVWFF.

This clone was counted a single time. The gene calls are TRBV25-1 and TRBJ1-4; TRBD1 matches 7 bases. The V and J ends lost 1 base and 5 bases, in that order; junction bases with no gene match: 4. The CDR3 consists of 15 residues. Germline values: CDR1 MGHDK, CDR2 SYGVNS. CDR3 DNA: TGTGCCAGCAGTGAATGGGACAGCAAGAATGAAAAACTGTTTTTT. Translated: CASSEWDSKNEKLFF. The variable domain in full, completed from reference TRBV25-1 and TRBJ1-4, reads EADIYQTPRYLVIGTGKKITLECSQTMGHDKMYWYQQDPGMELHLIHYSYGVNSTEKGDLSSESTVSRIRTEHFPLTLESARPSHTSQYLCASSEWDSKNEKLFFGSGTQLSVL.

The CDR3 DNA reads TGTGCCAGCATGGGGGCGGGACTACCGAACACCGGGGAGCTGTTTTTT. Translated: CASMGAGLPNTGELFF. V and J are TRBV2 and TRBJ2-2, with D perhaps matching TRBD2 (7 bases). The length of the CDR3 is 16 residues. Germline assignment: CDR1 SNHLY and CDR2 FYNNEI. V lost 7 bases to trimming and J lost 0 bases, with 15 bases between them. The variable domain in full, with the rest retrieved from reference TRBV2 and TRBJ2-2, is EPEVTQTPSHQVTQMGQEVILRCVPISNHLYFYWYRQILGQKVEFLVSFYNNEISEKSEIFDDQFSVERPDGSNFTLKIRSTKLEDSAMYFCASMGAGLPNTGELFFGEGSRLTVL.

This chain joins TRBV13 and TRBJ2-7; perhaps TRBD1 as D (6 bases). The CDR3 sequence is 13 residues long. Trimming pared 4 bases from V and 1 base from J, leaving 8 bases between. CDR1 and CDR2 (germline): PRHDT, FYEKMQ (reference sequence). CDR3 sequence reads: CASSWGQSYEQYF. The CDR3 DNA is TGTGCCAGCAGCTGGGGACAATCCTACGAGCAGTACTTC.

V is TRBV6-5 and J is TRBJ1-3; D is uncertain. CDR1 is MNHEY, CDR2 SVGAGI, per germline. Between the trimmed V and J ends, which lost 0 bases and 4 bases, there was a span of 13 bases. The CDR3 runs 16 residues. CDR3 bases: TGTGCCAGCAGTTACTCCTCCACGGGTCCCGGAAACACCATATATTTT. Translated: CASSYSSTGPGNTIYF.

The chain recombines TRBV4-1 with TRBJ1-2; 10 bases are a match to TRBD1. The CDR3 totals 15 residues. Germline CDR1 is MGHRA and CDR2 is YSYEKL. V dropped 1 base and J dropped 6; count of bases not matched to a gene: 5. CDR3 DNA: TGCGCCAGCAGCCAAGGATCCGGGACAGGGGATGGCTACACCTTC. It is translated as CASSQGSGTGDGYTF.

The CDR3: CASSLNRQVGAHGSQPQHF. The CDR3, as DNA: TGTGCCAGCAGTTTAAACCGACAGGTTGGGGCTCATGGGTCTCAGCCCCAGCATTTT. The chain carries TRBV6-2 or TRBV6-3 and TRBJ1-5, with D possibly being TRBD1 (6 bases). The germline V gene encodes CDR1 MNHEY and CDR2 SVGEGT. V lost 4 bases to trimming and J lost 6 bases, with 28 bases between them. The CDR3 is 19 residues long.

The chain links TRBV20-1 to TRBJ2-5; no reliable D call. V was cut by 5 bases and J by 9 bases, with 4 bases left in between. The germline CDR1 and CDR2 sequences are DFQATT and SNEGSKA (reference sequence). This CDR3 is 8 amino acids long. The CDR3 loop reads CSAGPQYF. Written as DNA, the CDR3 is TGCAGTGCTGGGCCCCAGTACTTC.

The chain recombines TRBV28 with TRBJ1-4; D is possibly TRBD1 (5 bases). V dropped 5 bases and J dropped 6 bases, with 10 bases sitting between them. This CDR3 is 13 amino acids long. The V gene's germline CDR1 is MDHEN and CDR2 SYDVKM. The CDR3 coding sequence is TGTGCCAGCAGTCCAGGGATTGATGAAAAACTGTTTTTT. This translates into CASSPGIDEKLFF.

This clone was detected only once. Other DNA sequences in the same sample also yield this CDR3. This CDR3 is CASSSDRAYGYTF. As DNA, the CDR3 is TGTGCCAGCAGCTCGGACAGGGCCTATGGCTACACCTTC. The V call is TRBV7-9, the J call TRBJ1-2; 8 bases map to TRBD1. The CDR3 loop spans 13 amino acids. The germline V gene has CDR1 SEHNR and CDR2 FQNEAQ (reference sequence). The J segment lost 4 bases and the V segment lost 4 bases, leaving 2 bases of the junction unmatched.

The V gene is TRBV5-5, the J gene TRBJ1-1; 8 bases agree with TRBD1. This CDR3 contains 18 residues. Trimming took 4 bases from V and 7 from J; bases not matched to a gene: 21. CDR1 SGHKS and CDR2 YYEKEE come from the germline V gene (reference sequence). Here the CDR3 DNA reads TGTGCCAGCAGCACTCTCGGACAGGGACTGGTCGGTCTTGTTGAAGCTTTCTTT. Encoded protein: CASSTLGQGLVGLVEAFF.

The rearrangement uses TRBV7-2 and TRBJ2-2; D is ambiguous. The CDR3 spans 12 residues. Looked up from germline, CDR1 is SGHTA and CDR2 is FQGNSA. Trimming stripped 7 bases from V and 6 bases from J, with 9 bases between. The CDR3 reads CASIRPAGELFF. The DNA for the CDR3 is TGTGCCAGCATCCGTCCGGCCGGGGAGCTGTTTTTT.

V gene TRBV5-4 combines with J gene TRBJ2-5; D may be TRBD2 (5 bases). V lost 2 bases and J 4 bases, leaving 12 bases between the germline ends. The CDR3 sequence is 14 residues long. CDR1 is SGHNT and CDR2 is YYREEE in the germline V gene (reference sequence). CDR3 amino acids: CASSFRGQGETQYF. CDR3 coding DNA: TGTGCCAGCAGCTTCCGGGGTCAAGGAGAGACCCAGTACTTC.

This chain joins TRBV7-2 and TRBJ2-3; 12 bases agree with TRBD2. The J segment lost 1 base and the V segment lost 6 bases, leaving 2 bases of the junction unmatched. Germline CDR1 reads SGHTA; CDR2 reads FQGNSA. The CDR3 is made up of 15 amino acids. The CDR3 coding sequence is TGTGCCAGCAGAAGACTAGCGGGGGGCACAGATACGCAGTATTTT. Translated: CASRRLAGGTDTQYF.

The rearrangement uses TRBV6-5 and TRBJ2-5, with D possibly TRBD1 on 5 matching bases. V lost 6 bases to trimming and J lost 6 bases, with 14 bases between them. Germline CDR1 is MNHEY and CDR2 is SVGAGI. This CDR3 region has 13 residues. CDR3 amino acids: CASRDTPHKTQYF. DNA for the CDR3: TGTGCCAGCAGGGACACACCCCATAAGACCCAGTACTTC.